Reported below is one T cell receptor beta chain. Germline V gives CDR1 SGHRS, CDR2 YFSETQ. The CDR3 is 17 amino acids. V shed 4 bases and J 1 base; nucleotides not matched to a gene: 13. As handled by the study authors: Cell counts per sample came from amplifying reference gene primers. Here immunoSEQ multiplex PCR was the method, and the copy in TCRdb shows in-frame clones only, minus some. D and trimming come from the DNA, and the V and J calls and clone size come from that table. The sample holds more than 450,000 clones, around 87% seen once. This record comes from a study of blood T cell repertoires in COVID-19. Study-wide context: T cells, B-cell-depleted T cells, or PBMCs supplied cDNA or gDNA.

Assignments of participants to cohorts depended upon their own reported clinical history. Recovered status in Cohort 3 required two negative PCRs, clearance, or symptom resolution. The receptor's source is a woman aged 18-30 years who had recovered from COVID-19. This chain uses TRBV5-1 with TRBJ1-1; TRBD1 agrees at 7 bases. Sequenced input: PBMCs or T cells enriched from blood (not recorded which). CDR3 sequence (DNA): TGCGCCAGCAGCCCTTGGACAGGCTTTGGGAAGAACACTGAAGCTTTCTTT. Its protein is CASSPWTGFGKNTEAFF. The full variable domain, rest sourced from reference TRBV5-1 and TRBJ1-1, is KAGVTQTPRYLIKTRGQQVTLSCSPISGHRSVSWYQQTPGQGLQFLFEYFSETQRNKGNFPGRFSGRQFSNSRSEMNVSTLELGDSALYLCASSPWTGFGKNTEAFFGQGTRLTVV.